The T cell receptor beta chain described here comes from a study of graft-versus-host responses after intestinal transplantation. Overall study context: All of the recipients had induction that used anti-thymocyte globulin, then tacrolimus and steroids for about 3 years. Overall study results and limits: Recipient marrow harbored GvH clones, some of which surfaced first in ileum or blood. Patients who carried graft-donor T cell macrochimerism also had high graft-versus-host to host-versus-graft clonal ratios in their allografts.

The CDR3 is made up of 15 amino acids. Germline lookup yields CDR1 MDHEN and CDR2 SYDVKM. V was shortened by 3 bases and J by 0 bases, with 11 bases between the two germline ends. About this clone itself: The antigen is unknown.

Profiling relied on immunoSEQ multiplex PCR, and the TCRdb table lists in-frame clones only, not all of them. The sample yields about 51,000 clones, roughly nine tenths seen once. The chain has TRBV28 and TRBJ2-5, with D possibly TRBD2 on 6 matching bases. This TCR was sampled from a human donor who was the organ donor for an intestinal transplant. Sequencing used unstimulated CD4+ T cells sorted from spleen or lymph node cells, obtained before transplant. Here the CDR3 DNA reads TGTGCCAGCAGTTTGGGGGGAACCAACCAAGAGACCCAGTACTTC. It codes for CASSLGGTNQETQYF. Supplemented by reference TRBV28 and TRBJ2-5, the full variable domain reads DVKVTQSSRYLVKRTGEKVFLECVQDMDHENMFWYRQDPGLGLRLIYFSYDVKMKEKGDIPEGYSVSREKKERFSLILESASTNQTSMYLCASSLGGTNQETQYFGPGTRLLVL.